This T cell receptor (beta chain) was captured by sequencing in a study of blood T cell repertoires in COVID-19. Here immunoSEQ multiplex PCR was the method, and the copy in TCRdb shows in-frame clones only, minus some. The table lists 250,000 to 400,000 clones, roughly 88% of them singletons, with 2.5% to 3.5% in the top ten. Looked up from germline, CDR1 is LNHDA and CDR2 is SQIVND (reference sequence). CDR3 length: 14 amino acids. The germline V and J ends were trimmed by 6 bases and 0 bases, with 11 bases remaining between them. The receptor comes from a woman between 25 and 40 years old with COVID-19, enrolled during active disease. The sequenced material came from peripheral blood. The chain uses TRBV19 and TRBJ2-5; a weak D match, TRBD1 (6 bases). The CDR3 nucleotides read TGTGCCAGTAGGGCTACAGGGCACCAAGAGACCCAGTACTTC. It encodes CASRATGHQETQYF.